The rows below give T cell receptor beta chains drawn from one sample of a study of T cell clones after liver transplantation. Generated by immunoSEQ multiplex PCR, the TCRdb table keeps only in-frame clones and is missing some. The table includes about 11,000 clones, around 71% detected once. The sample consisted of CD4+ T cells from blood, taken approximately 29 months after liver transplant. These receptor sequences come from a human patient who received a liver transplant. Some T cells may originate from the graft donor. The CDR3 runs from the conserved cysteine through the conserved F or W. A D gene is named only where the DNA matches it firmly. The size field is filled for only some rows; it gives once, few, many or a size class.

abundance: -; j_gene: TRBJ2-5; v_gene: TRBV29-1; d_gene: -; CDR3aa: CSVIILGEGAQETQYF; CDR3nt: TGCAGCGTGATAATATTGGGGGAAGGAGCACAAGAGACCCAGTACTTC
abundance: -; j_gene: TRBJ2-1; v_gene: TRBV6-1; d_gene: -; CDR3aa: CASSEEQARKNEQFF; CDR3nt: TGTGCCAGCAGTGAAGAACAGGCTCGGAAAAATGAGCAGTTCTTC
abundance: once; j_gene: TRBJ1-1; v_gene: TRBV9; d_gene: -; CDR3aa: CASSTRGNTEAFF; CDR3nt: TGTGCCAGCAGTACAAGGGGAAACACTGAAGCTTTCTTT
abundance: -; j_gene: TRBJ1-2; v_gene: TRBV9; d_gene: -; CDR3aa: CASSVVEGSIYGYTF; CDR3nt: TGTGCCAGCAGCGTAGTGGAGGGTTCGATCTATGGCTACACCTTC
abundance: -; j_gene: TRBJ1-2; v_gene: TRBV20-1; d_gene: -; CDR3aa: CSAFGGTVYTF; CDR3nt: TGCAGTGCTTTTGGGGGCACTGTCTACACCTTC
abundance: -; j_gene: TRBJ2-2; v_gene: TRBV5-5; d_gene: -; CDR3aa: CASSGWPGELFF; CDR3nt: TGTGCCAGCAGCGGTTGGCCCGGGGAGCTGTTTTTT
abundance: once; j_gene: TRBJ1-1; v_gene: TRBV28; d_gene: TRBD1; CDR3aa: CASSWETGEGMRTEAFF; CDR3nt: TGTGCCAGCAGTTGGGAGACAGGGGAAGGGATGCGAACTGAAGCTTTCTTT
abundance: -; j_gene: TRBJ2-1; v_gene: TRBV9; d_gene: -; CDR3aa: CASSVLAANEQFF; CDR3nt: TGTGCCAGCAGCGTATTAGCGGCCAATGAGCAGTTCTTC
abundance: once; j_gene: TRBJ1-1; v_gene: TRBV6-1; d_gene: -; CDR3aa: CATSRGGALTEAFF; CDR3nt: TGTGCCACCTCGAGGGGGGGGGCTCTTACTGAAGCTTTCTTT
abundance: medium-sized; j_gene: TRBJ1-2; v_gene: TRBV27; d_gene: TRBD1; CDR3aa: CAIKGQGSGYTF; CDR3nt: TGTGCCATCAAGGGACAGGGAAGCGGCTACACCTTC
abundance: -; j_gene: TRBJ1-6; v_gene: TRBV27; d_gene: TRBD1; CDR3aa: CANRQGLESPLHF; CDR3nt: TGTGCCAACCGACAGGGTCTGGAGTCACCCCTCCACTTT
abundance: -; j_gene: TRBJ2-1; v_gene: TRBV7-9; d_gene: -; CDR3aa: CASSLDAQGAEQFF; CDR3nt: TGTGCCAGCAGCTTAGACGCTCAGGGTGCTGAGCAGTTCTTC
abundance: -; j_gene: TRBJ2-1; v_gene: TRBV27; d_gene: -; CDR3aa: CASSFVGSYNEQFF; CDR3nt: TGTGCCAGCAGTTTCGTGGGGTCCTACAATGAGCAGTTCTTC
abundance: -; j_gene: TRBJ2-7; v_gene: TRBV19; d_gene: -; CDR3aa: CASSPHGEPYEQYF; CDR3nt: TGTGCCAGTAGTCCTCACGGGGAGCCCTACGAGCAGTACTTC
abundance: -; j_gene: TRBJ2-1; v_gene: TRBV27; d_gene: TRBD2; CDR3aa: CASSRGAGSSYNEQFF; CDR3nt: TGTGCCAGCAGTCGGGGAGCGGGAAGCTCCTACAATGAGCAGTTCTTC
abundance: -; j_gene: TRBJ2-3; v_gene: TRBV6-8; d_gene: -; CDR3aa: CASTSLGKGTDTQYF; CDR3nt: TGTGCCAGCACCTCCCTGGGCAAGGGCACAGATACGCAGTATTTT
abundance: -; j_gene: TRBJ2-1; v_gene: TRBV27; d_gene: -; CDR3aa: CASSFKGEQFF; CDR3nt: TGTGCCAGCAGTTTTAAGGGTGAGCAGTTCTTC
abundance: -; j_gene: TRBJ2-1; v_gene: TRBV19; d_gene: -; CDR3aa: CASSPQQGGVAGNEQFF; CDR3nt: TGTGCCAGTAGTCCCCAACAGGGGGGGGTAGCTGGCAATGAGCAGTTCTTC
abundance: -; j_gene: TRBJ1-1; v_gene: TRBV18; d_gene: TRBD1; CDR3aa: CASSDSRGTGATEAFF; CDR3nt: TGTGCCAGCTCCGATTCCCGTGGGACAGGAGCAACTGAAGCTTTCTTT
abundance: -; j_gene: TRBJ2-1; v_gene: TRBV11-2; d_gene: TRBD2; CDR3aa: CASSPGREGMHEQFF; CDR3nt: TGTGCCAGCAGCCCCGGGCGGGAGGGGATGCATGAGCAGTTCTTC
abundance: -; j_gene: TRBJ1-1; v_gene: TRBV18; d_gene: TRBD1; CDR3aa: CASSPDEGGRHTEAFF; CDR3nt: TGTGCCAGCTCACCGGACGAAGGGGGCCGGCACACTGAAGCTTTCTTT
abundance: -; j_gene: TRBJ2-5; v_gene: TRBV4-1; d_gene: TRBD2; CDR3aa: CASSQEEAGVLQETQYF; CDR3nt: TGCGCCAGCAGCCAAGAAGAAGCGGGGGTCCTCCAAGAGACCCAGTACTTC
abundance: few; j_gene: TRBJ2-7; v_gene: TRBV5-5; d_gene: TRBD1; CDR3aa: CASSQSGTVSYEQYF; CDR3nt: TGTGCCAGCAGCCAGTCCGGGACAGTTTCCTACGAGCAGTACTTC
abundance: -; j_gene: TRBJ2-2; v_gene: TRBV6-5; d_gene: -; CDR3aa: CASSYSRTPGELFF; CDR3nt: TGTGCCAGCAGTTACTCGCGCACCCCCGGGGAGCTGTTTTTT
abundance: -; j_gene: TRBJ2-2; v_gene: TRBV19; d_gene: TRBD1; CDR3aa: CASSFRQGNTGELFF; CDR3nt: TGTGCCAGTAGTTTTCGACAGGGTAACACCGGGGAGCTGTTTTTT
abundance: few; j_gene: TRBJ2-1; v_gene: TRBV4-1; d_gene: -; CDR3aa: CASSQELGRKEQFF; CDR3nt: TGCGCCAGCAGCCAAGAGTTGGGCCGCAAGGAGCAGTTCTTC
abundance: once; j_gene: TRBJ2-7; v_gene: TRBV6-5; d_gene: -; CDR3aa: CASTRGESYEQYF; CDR3nt: TGTGCCAGCACTAGGGGTGAGTCCTACGAGCAGTACTTC
abundance: -; j_gene: TRBJ2-5; v_gene: TRBV19; d_gene: TRBD2; CDR3aa: CASKRLAVNQETQYF; CDR3nt: TGTGCCAGTAAGCGACTAGCGGTGAACCAAGAGACCCAGTACTTC
abundance: -; j_gene: TRBJ1-3; v_gene: TRBV7-9; d_gene: -; CDR3aa: CASRMGNTIYF; CDR3nt: TGTGCCAGCAGGATGGGAAACACCATATATTTT
abundance: -; j_gene: TRBJ1-1; v_gene: TRBV29-1; d_gene: -; CDR3aa: CSVAWGQTFF; CDR3nt: TGCAGCGTGGCGTGGGGGCAGACTTTCTTT
abundance: -; j_gene: TRBJ2-1; v_gene: TRBV4-1; d_gene: -; CDR3aa: CASSQDLNEQFF; CDR3nt: TGCGCCAGCAGCCAAGATCTCAATGAGCAGTTCTTC
abundance: -; j_gene: TRBJ2-7; v_gene: TRBV11-3; d_gene: TRBD1; CDR3aa: CASSPGTGDYEQYF; CDR3nt: TGTGCCAGCAGCCCCGGGACAGGCGACTACGAGCAGTACTTC
abundance: -; j_gene: TRBJ1-5; v_gene: TRBV28; d_gene: TRBD1; CDR3aa: CASSFPGQSLLSNQPQHF; CDR3nt: TGTGCCAGCAGTTTTCCGGGACAGAGCTTACTTAGCAATCAGCCCCAGCATTTT
abundance: -; j_gene: TRBJ2-1; v_gene: TRBV5-1; d_gene: -; CDR3aa: CASSLGDSYNEQFF; CDR3nt: TGCGCCAGCAGCTTGGGAGACAGTTACAATGAGCAGTTCTTC
abundance: -; j_gene: TRBJ1-1; v_gene: TRBV7-8; d_gene: -; CDR3aa: CASSPQGRDNTEAFF; CDR3nt: TGTGCCAGCAGCCCCCAGGGAAGGGATAACACTGAAGCTTTCTTT
abundance: -; j_gene: TRBJ2-3; v_gene: TRBV7-2; d_gene: -; CDR3aa: CASSFTDTQYF; CDR3nt: TGTGCCAGCAGCTTCACAGATACGCAGTATTTT
abundance: few; j_gene: TRBJ1-5; v_gene: TRBV19; d_gene: -; CDR3aa: CASSIGGSSNQPQHF; CDR3nt: TGTGCCAGTAGTATAGGGGGCAGTAGCAATCAGCCCCAGCATTTT
abundance: -; j_gene: TRBJ1-1; v_gene: TRBV9; d_gene: -; CDR3aa: CASSVSGNTEAFF; CDR3nt: TGTGCCAGCAGCGTTTCCGGGAACACTGAAGCTTTCTTT
abundance: -; j_gene: TRBJ1-2; v_gene: TRBV28; d_gene: -; CDR3aa: CASSLRGIHGYTF; CDR3nt: TGTGCCAGCAGTTTACGCGGGATCCATGGCTACACCTTC
abundance: -; j_gene: TRBJ2-2; v_gene: TRBV5-4; d_gene: TRBD1; CDR3aa: CASSLGPGQGRNTGELFF; CDR3nt: TGTGCCAGCAGCTTGGGACCTGGACAGGGGAGAAACACCGGGGAGCTGTTTTTT
abundance: medium-sized; j_gene: TRBJ1-1; v_gene: TRBV7-2; d_gene: -; CDR3aa: CASSLAAGGGSEAFF; CDR3nt: TGTGCCAGCAGCTTAGCGGCGGGGGGCGGATCTGAAGCTTTCTTT
abundance: -; j_gene: TRBJ2-3; v_gene: TRBV30; d_gene: TRBD2; CDR3aa: CAWTSGGITDTQYF; CDR3nt: TGTGCCTGGACCAGCGGGGGGATCACAGATACGCAGTATTTT
abundance: -; j_gene: TRBJ2-5; v_gene: TRBV6-1; d_gene: -; CDR3aa: CASSEGQEGAQETQYF; CDR3nt: TGTGCCAGCAGTGAAGGTCAGGAAGGGGCACAAGAGACCCAGTACTTC
abundance: medium-sized; j_gene: TRBJ1-1; v_gene: TRBV6-6; d_gene: -; CDR3aa: CASSSSTNTEAFF; CDR3nt: TGTGCCAGCAGCTCAAGCACGAACACTGAAGCTTTCTTT
abundance: once; j_gene: TRBJ1-3; v_gene: TRBV28; d_gene: -; CDR3aa: CASLRSGTIYF; CDR3nt: TGTGCCAGCCTGAGAAGCGGCACCATATATTTT
abundance: medium-sized; j_gene: TRBJ2-1; v_gene: TRBV10-1; d_gene: -; CDR3aa: CASSIGGPGEQFF; CDR3nt: TGCGCCAGCAGTATTGGCGGGCCGGGTGAGCAGTTCTTC
abundance: once; j_gene: TRBJ2-5; v_gene: TRBV27; d_gene: -; CDR3aa: CASSLLDSQETQYF; CDR3nt: TGTGCCAGCAGTTTATTGGACAGTCAAGAGACCCAGTACTTC
abundance: large; j_gene: TRBJ1-2; v_gene: TRBV2; d_gene: TRBD1; CDR3aa: CASSETGGGYGYTF; CDR3nt: TGTGCCAGCAGTGAGACAGGGGGCGGCTATGGCTACACCTTC
abundance: -; j_gene: TRBJ1-3; v_gene: TRBV28; d_gene: -; CDR3aa: CASSLWGPSSGNTIYF; CDR3nt: TGTGCCAGCAGTTTATGGGGCCCGAGCTCTGGAAACACCATATATTTT